The entry that follows covers one T cell receptor (beta chain) sequence. Its cognate antigen has yet to be identified. No base quality values were provided; no much bigger clone lies one nucleotide off. Trimming costs V 5 bases and J 5 bases, and their ends lie 12 bases apart. From the germline V gene, CDR1 is MGHRA and CDR2 is YSYEKL. The CDR3, cysteine through phenylalanine, is 14 amino acids long. Only CDR3 DNA is held: 42 bases, read in frame from base 1. TCR CDR3 regions were amplified from genomic DNA by multiplex PCR using the deep immunoSEQ assay. Extracted genomic DNA from each cell subset was distributed evenly across all wells of several immunoSEQ 96-well plates, and each plate was treated as a replicate. For sorted subsets, roughly 200 ng of genomic DNA, equivalent to tens of thousands of T cell genomes, went into each replicate PCR. Purified libraries were quantified with a Qubit 3.0 fluorometer, sized on a Bioanalyzer 2100, and re-quantified with the KAPA Library Quantification kit. Every immunoSEQ 96-well plate was sequenced on a separate single-read 150-cycle Illumina NextSeq 550 flow cell. The original methods were these. The immunoSEQ output contained only junctional sequences without quality scores, so filtering could not match that applied to full-length reads. Sequences were annotated with PyIR, a Python wrapper for IgBLAST v1.9, using IMGT germline references to assign V/J genes and CDR3. Any read was removed if the V/J assignment was weak (E-value above 1e-6), the CDR3 was missing, or the read contained stop codons, out-of-frame junctions, or ambiguous translated residues. V3J clonotypes were defined as sequences sharing an identical inferred V gene, J gene, and CDR3 amino acid sequence. Percentage overlap between repertoires was calculated by dividing the number of shared unique clonotypes by the size of the smaller repertoire. RTK rarefaction, the Chao1 estimator, and Recon v2.1 estimates of unobserved clonotypes were used to assess repertoire richness. Generation probabilities for all TCRbeta clonotypes obtained by the gDNA method from a few donors were computed using OLGA. TCRdb's version of the immuneACCESS table is confined to in-frame rearrangements and falls short of the full clone set. An unresolved V gene accounts for under half of the shortfall where checked; the remainder is of unknown origin. V and J calls and clone size are those listed in that table; D and trimming were worked out from the DNA. Across this sample there are roughly 2.5 million clones, with roughly nine tenths seen only once. The top ten clonotypes cover over 0.12% of the sample.

The sample originates from a study of shared clonotypes between healthy human individuals (TCRdb year 2020). Background on the whole study: A couple of women and a few men aged 18 to 49 years were included in the cohort. Leukapheresis yielded between about 0.94 and 9.5 billion PBMCs per donor. Different laboratories and diverse techniques were used to prepare libraries and sequence TCR repertoires, to increase sequencing depth and limit assay-specific biases. To estimate repertoire size and how much clonotype sharing occurs between individuals, the study deeply sequenced the blood TCR repertoires of a handful of healthy adults. Per donor, three plates each were used for CD4 naive and CD4 memory, two for CD8 naive, and one for CD8 memory.

Broader findings and caveats from the paper: Based on pairwise subsampling, the degree of clonotype sharing among donors was expected to be affected by sequencing depth. Higher generation probabilities were observed for clonotypes shared by all four sorted-subset donors than for non-shared clonotypes. When a handful of donors were compared, the shared fraction of clonotypes was 5% to 6.5% for naive CD4, approximately 3.3% for naive CD8, more than 2% for memory CD4, and 0.4% for memory CD8. Incomplete sequencing was indicated by rarefaction of sorted-subset datasets, despite the large sequencing depth. Estimated clonotype richness was generally larger for naive than for memory subsets. Only blood was sampled, and tissue TCR repertoires likely differ from those in blood. Because the study included only a small number of donors, the genetic and exposure-history diversity represented was limited.

Healthy HIV-negative adults with no recently reported acute infections or vaccinations were included as donors. Every donor was a Caucasian adult residing in Nashville, Tennessee, USA. CD4+ T cells were enriched by magnetic negative selection, after which naive cells were positively selected on CD45RA and the negative fraction was taken as the memory subset. Blood was obtained by leukapheresis, after which PBMCs were separated by Ficoll-Histopaque density gradient centrifugation and cryopreserved in liquid nitrogen vapor phase. Analytical flow cytometry was used to check the purity and quantity of every magnetically sorted T cell population. Genomic DNA was isolated from each sorted fraction and quantified by UV absorbance on a Nanodrop 2000c.

This clonotype was sampled from a man aged 18 to 35 in good health. What was sequenced was naive CD4+ T cells sorted from blood. According to the study, the label for this sample's cell subset or site signals: CD45RA+ positively selected. The chain is made from TRBV4-1 and TRBJ1-4; the D gene assignment is ambiguous. CDR3 reads: CASSADGLNEKLFF. DNA sequence: TGCGCCAGCAGCGCCGACGGATTAAATGAAAAACTGTTTTTT.